This T cell receptor beta chain was retrieved from a study of blood T cell repertoires in COVID-19. Study overall: The cDNA or gDNA used as material had been derived from T cells, B-cell-depleted T cells, or PBMCs.

The CDR3 is 15 amino acids. V was shortened by 1 base and J by 2 bases, with 10 bases between the two germline ends. Germline V CDR1 and CDR2: ENHRY, SYGVKD. Per the study methods: Counts of nucleated cells, estimated from reference gene primer amplification, were obtained. The method was immunoSEQ multiplex PCR; TCRdb's version includes in-frame clones alone and lacks a portion of them. V and J calls and clone size are those listed in that table; D and trimming were worked out from the DNA. The table has about 230,000 clones, 83% seen once; the top ten hold about 2.5%. The rearrangement uses TRBV10-3 and TRBJ2-3; tentative D call: TRBD1 (6 bases). The sample was peripheral blood. The sequence was obtained from a woman in her 70s with active or convalescent COVID-19. Written as DNA, the CDR3 is TGTGCCATCAGTGAGTTACAGGGCCACACAGATACGCAGTATTTT. This encodes CAISELQGHTDTQYF.